The following is a T cell receptor beta chain sequence with its context. Its antigen has not been determined. A much larger clone differs by one base, so this may be a read error. Other DNA sequences in this sample translate to the same CDR3. This specimen comes from a study of shared clonotypes between healthy human individuals (dated by TCRdb to about 2020). Regarding the research as a whole: The cohort comprised two women and a few men aged 18 to 49 years. For each donor, three plates each were used for CD4 naive and CD4 memory, two plates were used for CD8 naive, and one plate was used for CD8 memory. The study deeply sequenced blood TCR repertoires of about 5 healthy adults to estimate repertoire size and the extent of clonotype sharing between individuals. Libraries were prepared and TCR repertoires were sequenced by different laboratories using diverse techniques, in order to increase sequencing depth and limit assay-specific biases. Between about 0.94 and 8.9 billion PBMCs per donor were obtained by leukapheresis. Summary of the overall study and its limitations: Across a few donors, 5% to 6% of naive CD4, roughly 3.8% of naive CD8, under 2.5% of memory CD4, and roughly 0.41% of memory CD8 clonotypes were shared. Larger estimated clonotype richness was generally found for naive subsets than for memory subsets. Pairwise subsampling indicated that sequencing depth was expected to affect the degree of clonotype sharing among donors. Compared with non-shared clonotypes, clonotypes shared by all four sorted-subset donors had higher generation probabilities. Because the study included a small number of donors, the genetic and exposure-history diversity represented was limited. Rarefaction of sorted-subset datasets indicated incomplete sequencing despite the large sequencing depth. Sampling was restricted to blood, and TCR repertoires in tissue are likely to differ from TCR repertoires in blood.

V and J are truncated by 8 bases and 0 bases respectively, leaving an intervening sequence of 5 bases. The germline V gene yields MDHEN for CDR1 and SYDVKM for CDR2. The CDR3 numbers 11 residues from cysteine through phenylalanine. Kept here is only the CDR3 DNA, which spans 33 bases and is read in frame from base 1. Using the deep immunoSEQ assay, TCR CDR3 regions were amplified from genomic DNA by multiplex PCR. Extracted genomic DNA from each cell subset was spread evenly across all wells of several immunoSEQ 96-well plates, with each plate serving as a replicate. For sorted subsets, each replicate PCR was loaded with approximately 200 ng genomic DNA, equivalent to some 31,000 T cell genomes. The purified libraries were quantified using a Qubit 3.0 fluorometer, sized with a Bioanalyzer 2100, and then quantified again using the KAPA Library Quantification kit. Every immunoSEQ 96-well plate was sequenced on a dedicated single-read 150-cycle Illumina NextSeq 550 flow cell. Per the authors' processing: Because the immunoSEQ output held only junctional sequences and lacked quality scores, the filtering could not match the filtering applied to full-length reads. To assign V/J genes and CDR3, sequences were annotated against IMGT germline references using PyIR, a Python wrapper for IgBLAST v1.9. Reads were removed for weak V/J assignments (E-value above 1e-6), missing CDR3, stop codons, out-of-frame junctions, or ambiguous translated residues. A V3J clonotype was defined by an identical inferred V gene, J gene, and CDR3 amino acid sequence. The percentage overlap between two repertoires was calculated by dividing the number of shared unique clonotypes by the size of the smaller repertoire. Three approaches were used to assess repertoire richness: RTK rarefaction, the Chao1 estimator, and Recon v2.1 estimates of unobserved clonotypes. Generation probabilities were computed with OLGA for all TCRbeta clonotypes obtained by the gDNA method from a handful of donors. TCRdb mirrors the immuneACCESS table, restricted to in-frame sequences. Some clones are absent from its copies; in checked studies, under half trace to an unresolved V gene, and the reason for the others is unknown. For V, J and clone size, that table is used; D and trimming come from the DNA. The sample table holds 800,000 to 1,200,000 clones, of which around 82% were seen once. Approximately 0.5% of the sample is taken by the ten largest.

Donors were healthy HIV-negative adults with no recently reported acute infections or vaccinations. Only Caucasian adults living in Nashville, Tennessee, USA were represented among the donors. CD4+ T cells were enriched by magnetic negative selection, after which naive cells were positively selected on CD45RA and the negative fraction was taken as the memory subset. After blood collection by leukapheresis, PBMCs were isolated using Ficoll-Histopaque density gradient centrifugation and then cryopreserved in the vapor phase of liquid nitrogen. Analytical flow cytometry was used to check the purity and quantity of each magnetically sorted T cell population. Genomic DNA was isolated from every sorted fraction and measured by UV absorbance on a Nanodrop 2000c.

The chain is assembled from TRBV28 and TRBJ2-7; the D gene remains uncertain. This sequence originates from a young man in good health. Some clones in this sample may be carry-over from other donors' samples. The specimen was memory CD4+ T cells from PBMCs. The cell subset or site tag for this specimen amounts to: CD45RA-negative fraction. The encoded CDR3 is CASGPSYEQYF. DNA sequence: TGTGCCAGCGGCCCCTCCTACGAGCAGTACTTC.